This passage covers 30 T cell receptor beta chains from one sample sequenced in a study of cytomegalovirus exposure and HLA in healthy donors. It was with 60 Vbeta and 13 Jbeta primers that the PCR ran. Sequenced by immunoSEQ multiplex PCR; TCRdb stores in-frame clones only, minus some. The sample carries around 97,000 clones, 81% recorded once. Sequences were obtained from PBMCs. The receptors come from a man aged 40-50 years in good health and CMV-seropositive.

The V gene is TRBV6-1, the J gene TRBJ2-7, with 7 positions matching TRBD2. This CDR3 comprises 16 residues. Germline values: CDR1 MNHNS, CDR2 SASEGT. Trimming took 2 bases from V and 4 from J; bases not matched to a gene: 11. DNA of the CDR3: TGTGCCAGCAGTGAACGGAGCGGGACCGAAGGATACGAGCAGTACTTC. This codes for CASSERSGTEGYEQYF.

The chain joins TRBV27 to TRBJ2-7; 7 bases are shared with TRBD1. This CDR3 is 15 amino acids long. Trimming at V came to 5 bases and at J to 3 bases, leaving 10 bases not matched to a gene. Germline V gene data show CDR1 as MNHEY and CDR2 as SMNVEV (reference sequence). Written as DNA, the CDR3 is TGTGCCAGCAGTCCCCCCGGGACAGAGATCTACGAGCAGTACTTC. This codes for CASSPPGTEIYEQYF.

The J gene is TRBJ2-2, the V gene TRBV29-1; 8 bases line up with TRBD1. The CDR3 totals 14 residues. The ends lost 5 bases at V and 3 bases at J; junction bases unmatched: 5. Germline CDR1 SQVTM, CDR2 ANQGSEA. The DNA for the CDR3 is TGCAGCGTTTCAGGGGGCGCCGACACCGGGGAGCTGTTTTTT. Translating it yields CSVSGGADTGELFF.

This chain uses TRBV30 with TRBJ2-1; 12 positions match TRBD2. CDR1 GTSNPN and CDR2 SVGIG come from the germline V gene (reference sequence). This CDR3 is 15 amino acids long. The trim removed 3 bases at V and 7 bases at J, leaving 7 bases unmatched. CDR3 nucleotide sequence: TGTGCCTGGAGCCAACTAGCGGGAGGAGGGAATGAGCAGTTCTTC. Protein: CAWSQLAGGGNEQFF.

This clone was recorded once. The chain recombines TRBV28 with TRBJ1-1; TRBD1 is a possible D gene (6 bases). This CDR3 region has 14 residues. Germline CDR1 is MDHEN and CDR2 is SYDVKM. Trimming pared 6 bases from V and 6 bases from J, leaving 17 bases between. The CDR3 region is CASSRPGTLPEAFF. In DNA, the CDR3 is TGTGCCAGCAGCCGCCCCGGGACACTTCCTGAAGCTTTCTTT.

The chain is built from TRBV19 and TRBJ2-7; a possible D gene is TRBD1 (5 bases). Germline V gene sequence: CDR1 LNHDA, CDR2 SQIVND (reference sequence). Deletions cut 3 bases from V and 4 bases from J, with 13 bases between. The CDR3 is 14 amino acids. The CDR3 here is CASSIRAGPYEQYF. CDR3 coding DNA: TGTGCCAGTAGTATTAGGGCAGGGCCTTACGAGCAGTACTTC.

The gene calls are TRBV7-2 and TRBJ2-1; 7 positions agree with TRBD1. Per germline, CDR1 SGHTA and CDR2 FQGNSA. The V and J ends lost 5 bases and 9 bases, in that order; junction bases with no gene match: 7. CDR3 length: 13 residues. CDR3 sequence: CASSPTGLSEQFF. CDR3 coding DNA: TGTGCCAGCAGCCCGACAGGGTTGAGTGAGCAGTTCTTC.

Regarding this clone: One junction end does not reproduce the germline sequence, and a read error may be involved. This sequence joins TRBV7-9 and TRBJ2-2; D possibly matches TRBD1 or TRBD2 (5 bases each). CDR1 SEHNR and CDR2 FQNEAQ come from the germline V gene (reference sequence). CDR3 size: 16 residues. The CDR3 nucleotides read TGTTCCAGCAGCTTAGAGGGCAGGGCGAACACCGGGGAGCTGTTTTTT. Protein sequence: CSSSLEGRANTGELFF.

This clone was seen a handful of times. The rearrangement joins TRBV30 to TRBJ1-1; TRBD1 aligns across 8 bases. CDR1 GTSNPN and CDR2 SVGIG come from the germline V gene (reference sequence). The junction had 11 bases not matched to a gene; V was cut back by 2 bases and J by 0 bases. CDR3 length equals 17 residues. The CDR3 DNA reads as TGTGCCTGGAGTCCCTATTACCGACAGGGGCTGAACACTGAAGCTTTCTTT. Its protein product is CAWSPYYRQGLNTEAFF.

This chain uses TRBV6-1 with TRBJ2-4; possibly TRBD2 for D (6 bases). Trimming took off 8 bases at V and 1 base at J, with 12 bases between the two ends. Germline assignment: CDR1 MNHNS and CDR2 SASEGT. The CDR3 spans 14 residues. The chain's CDR3 is CASGGWGAKNIQYF. CDR3 DNA sequence: TGTGCCAGCGGGGGGTGGGGCGCCAAAAACATTCAGTACTTC.

The chain combines TRBV28 with TRBJ2-2; 8 bases are shared with TRBD1. J was trimmed by 6 bases and V by 5 bases; bases with no gene match: 14. The CDR3 has 17 amino acids. Germline CDR1 reads MDHEN; CDR2 reads SYDVKM. The CDR3 region has the DNA TGTGCCAGCAGTCCGAACAGGGGGTTATCAGGCGCCGGGGAGCTGTTTTTT. Translation: CASSPNRGLSGAGELFF. The entire variable domain, with the rest obtained from reference TRBV28 and TRBJ2-2, is as follows: DVKVTQSSRYLVKRTGEKVFLECVQDMDHENMFWYRQDPGLGLRLIYFSYDVKMKEKGDIPEGYSVSREKKERFSLILESASTNQTSMYLCASSPNRGLSGAGELFFGEGSRLTVL.

This clone was seen only a few times. The chain has TRBV11-2 and TRBJ2-7; tentative D call: TRBD2 (5 bases). The V gene's germline CDR1 is SGHAT and CDR2 FQNNGV. CDR3 size: 15 residues. The germline V and J ends were trimmed by 5 bases and 2 bases, with 16 bases remaining between them. This CDR3 reads CASSLRSGIAYEQYF. The CDR3 DNA sequence: TGTGCCAGCAGCCTCCGTTCCGGGATAGCCTACGAGCAGTACTTC.

The chain recombines TRBV11-2 with TRBJ1-4; D is uncertain. Trimming pared 5 bases from V and 0 bases from J, leaving 4 bases between. The V gene's germline CDR1 is SGHAT and CDR2 FQNNGV. The CDR3 is 13 residues long. The CDR3 DNA is TGTGCCAGCAGCCCCGCAACTAATGAAAAACTGTTTTTT. Translation gives CASSPATNEKLFF.

V usage is TRBV10-3 and J usage is TRBJ2-1; possible D gene TRBD2, 6 bases. CDR1 and CDR2 (germline): ENHRY, SYGVKD. Between the trimmed V and J ends, which lost 0 bases and 3 bases, there was a span of 15 bases. The CDR3 consists of 17 residues. For the CDR3, the DNA is TGTGCCATCAGTGAGTCCCTCCGGGGGTCGGGCTACAATGAGCAGTTCTTC. Amino acid sequence: CAISESLRGSGYNEQFF.

This sequence joins TRBV19 and TRBJ1-2, with a possible D match to TRBD1 (5 bases). Germline V gives CDR1 LNHDA, CDR2 SQIVND (reference sequence). This CDR3 is built from 14 residues. V dropped 5 bases and J dropped 4 bases, with 14 bases sitting between them. The CDR3 region has the DNA TGTGCCAGTAGTTCGCAGGGTCCCCCCTATGGCTACACCTTC. It yields the protein CASSSQGPPYGYTF.

This chain connects TRBV6-1 to TRBJ2-3, with D possibly matching TRBD2 (5 bases). Deletions cut 6 bases from V and 1 base from J, with 11 bases between. The CDR3 extends over 14 amino acids. CDR1 is MNHNS, CDR2 SASEGT, per germline. The CDR3 bases are TGTGCCAGCAGGGAGGACGGACGCACAGATACGCAGTATTTT. Translating it yields CASREDGRTDTQYF.

The chain links TRBV6-6 to TRBJ1-1, with TRBD1 as a possible D gene (5 bases). The CDR3 is 13 amino acids. Germline CDR1 is MNHNY and CDR2 is SVGAGI (reference sequence). The CDR3, as DNA: TGTGGGAGCAGTTACGCAGGGTTGACTGAAGCTTTCTTT. Residues: CGSSYAGLTEAFF.

The chain joins TRBV15 to TRBJ2-1; the D gene is possibly TRBD1 (6 bases). This CDR3 has 14 residues. Germline CDR1 LNHNV, CDR2 YYDKDF (reference sequence). Trimming took 7 bases from V and 4 from J, leaving 14 bases between them. The CDR3 region has the DNA TGTGCCACCATGGGGGAGACAGGATACAATGAGCAGTTCTTC. Its translation: CATMGETGYNEQFF.

The chain couples TRBV19 to TRBJ2-7; 9 bases align to TRBD1. This CDR3 is 16 amino acids long. V shed 5 bases, J shed 1 base, and the junction held 9 bases outside the gene matches. Germline CDR1 is LNHDA and CDR2 is SQIVND (reference sequence). The chain's CDR3 is CASSLWAGTGSYEQYF. Written as DNA, the CDR3 is TGTGCCAGTAGTCTTTGGGCGGGGACAGGGTCCTACGAGCAGTACTTC.

The V call is TRBV4-1, the J call TRBJ1-2, with D hard to call. This CDR3 spans 14 amino acids. The V gene lost 0 bases and the J gene lost 2 bases, with 7 bases spanning the gap. Germline CDR1 MGHRA, CDR2 YSYEKL. Here the CDR3 reads CASSQDLQNYGYTF. DNA of the CDR3: TGCGCCAGCAGCCAAGATCTACAGAACTATGGCTACACCTTC.

CDR3 DNA: TGTGCCATCAGTGATACGAGCGGGGGGTCTAACTACGAGCAGTACTTC. This encodes CAISDTSGGSNYEQYF. The chain uses TRBV10-3 and TRBJ2-7, with 9 bases that match TRBD2. Germline lookup yields CDR1 ENHRY and CDR2 SYGVKD. Trimming at V came to 3 bases and at J to 3 bases, leaving 9 bases not matched to a gene. The CDR3 loop spans 16 amino acids.

The V and J genes are TRBV19 and TRBJ1-1; the D gene is possibly TRBD1 (6 bases). The length of the CDR3 is 15 residues. Germline V CDR1 and CDR2: LNHDA, SQIVND (reference sequence). Trimming pared 3 bases from V and 3 bases from J, leaving 14 bases between. The CDR3: CASSIRGSVDTEAFF. The CDR3 DNA reads TGTGCCAGTAGTATCAGGGGATCGGTGGACACTGAAGCTTTCTTT.

This sequence joins TRBV18 and TRBJ1-2; a possible D gene is TRBD1 (5 bases). Looked up from germline, CDR1 is KGHSH and CDR2 is LQKENI. V dropped 0 bases and J dropped 9 bases, with 11 bases sitting between them. The CDR3 has 13 residues. This CDR3 reads CASSPPTKGSYTF. The CDR3 nucleotides read TGTGCCAGCTCACCACCAACGAAGGGGAGCTACACCTTC.

The rearrangement uses TRBV19 and TRBJ2-6; no clear D gene. CDR1 LNHDA and CDR2 SQIVND come from the germline V gene (reference sequence). CDR3 length: 15 residues. V lost 6 bases to trimming and J lost 0 bases, with 9 bases between them. CDR3 bases: TGTGCCAGTAGCAATCAGTACTCTGGGGCCAACGTCCTGACTTTC. It codes for CASSNQYSGANVLTF.

The V call is TRBV19, the J call TRBJ2-5; perhaps TRBD2 as D (5 bases). Germline V lookup: CDR1 LNHDA, CDR2 SQIVND (reference sequence). The CDR3 consists of 11 residues. The V and J ends lost 3 bases and 11 bases respectively, with 10 bases between them. The DNA for the CDR3 is TGTGCCAGTAGTATGTCGAGGGAGCAGTACTTC. Translated, it gives CASSMSREQYF.

This clone was seen just once. The chain recombines TRBV5-6 with TRBJ1-2; D gene ambiguous. This CDR3 has 14 amino acids. The V and J ends lost 2 bases and 3 bases respectively, with 11 bases between them. Germline lookup yields CDR1 SGHDT and CDR2 YYEEEE. This CDR3 reads CASSFLGKDYGYTF. DNA of the CDR3: TGTGCCAGCAGCTTTCTAGGAAAGGACTATGGCTACACCTTC. Full variable domain (missing parts from reference TRBV5-6 and TRBJ1-2): DAGVTQSPTHLIKTRGQQVTLRCSPKSGHDTVSWYQQALGQGPQFIFQYYEEEERQRGNFPDRFSGHQFPNYSSELNVNALLLGDSALYLCASSFLGKDYGYTFGSGTRLTVV.

The chain carries TRBV5-1 and TRBJ1-2; 10 nucleotides agree with TRBD1. Germline V gene lookup returns CDR1 SGHRS and CDR2 YFSETQ. The CDR3 is made up of 17 amino acids. Trimming removed 0 bases from V and 10 bases from J; junction bases left unmatched: 15. CDR3 DNA sequence: TGCGCCAGCAGCTTGGCCCTTGACAGGGGGCGTGGTGGTGTCTACACCTTC. Amino acid sequence: CASSLALDRGRGGVYTF.

The table lists this clone with a count of one. The chain combines TRBV7-9 with TRBJ2-5, with D tentatively TRBD2 (6 bases). The CDR3 has 12 residues. The germline gives CDR1 SEHNR, CDR2 FQNEAQ (reference sequence). Trimming stripped 1 base from V and 7 bases from J, with 7 bases between. The CDR3 loop reads CASSLGGVTQYF. The CDR3 DNA reads as TGTGCCAGCAGCTTAGGGGGGGTGACCCAGTACTTC.

This clone was recorded only once. V gene TRBV9 combines with J gene TRBJ1-2; 7 nucleotides align to TRBD1. Germline V gives CDR1 SGDLS, CDR2 YYNGEE. The CDR3 has 16 amino acids. V was pared by 3 bases and J by 6 bases, with 14 bases of the junction left unmatched. CDR3 sequence: CASSAHTGTEPDGYTF. The CDR3 coding sequence is TGTGCCAGCAGCGCTCATACTGGGACAGAGCCCGATGGCTACACCTTC.

The V call is TRBV6-1, the J call TRBJ2-4; maybe TRBD1 (6 bases). CDR3 length: 12 residues. The V and J ends lost 6 bases and 10 bases respectively, with 13 bases between them. Germline CDR1 and CDR2: MNHNS and SASEGT. The CDR3 DNA reads as TGTGCCAGCAGCAAGGACAGCCAAATTCAGTACTTC. Protein product: CASSKDSQIQYF.